This T cell receptor beta chain originates from a study of shared clonotypes between healthy human individuals. Study-wide results and limits: Despite large depth, sorted-subset datasets appeared incompletely sequenced. Represented diversity, genetic and exposure-history alike, was limited by few donors.

The study ran the assay at deep level. Researchers divided each subset's genomic DNA evenly across several immunoSEQ plates. The table came from immunoSEQ multiplex PCR; TCRdb's copy has only in-frame clones and leaves some out. This sample yields about 1,900,000 clones, of which about 95% are seen a single time; under 1.5% belongs to the top ten. CD45RO-negative CD8 cells positively selected for CCR7 made up the naive population, which excluded terminally differentiated effector memory CD45RA+ cells. With respect to this clone: Its antigen is not known.

Germline values: CDR1 MNHEY, CDR2 SMNVEV (reference sequence). This CDR3 has 13 residues. V lost 6 bases and J lost 9, with 15 bases in between. The chain uses TRBV27 and TRBJ2-1; D might be TRBD1 or TRBD2, each matching 5 bases. The sample comprised naive CD8+ T cells sorted from blood. This TCR came from a man aged 18 to 29 in good health. DNA for the CDR3: TGTGCCAGCAGCCTCGAGGGGTCGGGTGAGCAGTTCTTC. This translates into CASSLEGSGEQFF.